This T cell receptor (beta chain) was documented in a study of cytomegalovirus exposure and HLA in healthy donors. PCR was performed using 60 Vbeta and 13 Jbeta primers. Produced via immunoSEQ multiplex PCR; TCRdb's table is partial and in-frame only. Recorded for this sample: approximately 110,000 clones. CDR3 length: 14 residues. Per germline, CDR1 SNHLY and CDR2 FYNNEI. V shed 7 bases and J shed 4 bases, with 15 bases lying between them. Sequencing was done on a sample of PBMCs. This chain links TRBV2 with TRBJ2-3; tentatively, D is TRBD2 (6 bases). This TCR came from a man aged 18-30 years in good health and CMV-seronegative. The CDR3 reads CASKTSPRADTQYF. The DNA for the CDR3 is TGTGCCAGCAAAACTAGCCCTCGGGCAGATACGCAGTATTTT.